These 23 T cell receptor beta chains share one sample of origin, sequenced in a study of blood T cells in healthy people across ages. A second PCR, run for roughly 7 to 12 cycles, used a sample-barcoded 5' primer plus a J-beta primer mix. TCRdb re-called the 5' RACE reads through MiXCR, storing one row per CDR3 protein. This sample yields 1.5 million or so distinct CDR3 sequences, of which about 40% are seen a single time; roughly 7.7% belongs to the top ten. The sequenced sample was blood. These receptors were collected from a woman aged 18-29 years in good health.

The chain has TRBV15 and TRBJ2-3; 7 bases agree with TRBD1. CDR3 length: 14 amino acids. CDR1 LNHNV and CDR2 YYDKDF come from the germline V gene (reference sequence). Unmatched junction bases numbered 2, after V lost 3 bases and J lost 2 bases. CDR3 loop: CATSSGTVTDTQYF. The CDR3 region has the DNA TGTGCCACCAGCAGCGGGACAGTCACAGATACGCAGTATTTT. Looking up the rest from reference TRBV15 and TRBJ2-3 gives the full variable domain: DAMVIQNPRYQVTQFGKPVTLSCSQTLNHNVMYWYQQKSSQAPKLLFHYYDKDFNNEADTPDNFQSRRPNTSFCFLDIRSPGLGDTAMYLCATSSGTVTDTQYFGPGTRLTVL.

The genes are TRBV27 and TRBJ2-1; perhaps TRBD1 as D (5 bases). From germline, CDR1 is MNHEY and CDR2 SMNVEV (reference sequence). Trimming left V 1 base short and J 10 bases short, with 17 bases between. The CDR3 is made up of 15 amino acids. CDR3 sequence (DNA): TGTGCCAGCAGTTTATTCACAGGTGGGGTTTGGGAGCAGTTCTTC. Amino acids: CASSLFTGGVWEQFF.

This clonotype was detected once. The rearrangement links TRBV4-1 to TRBJ2-3, with 7 bases identical to TRBD2. The CDR3 totals 15 residues. The germline V gene has CDR1 MGHRA and CDR2 YSYEKL. Unmatched junction bases numbered 6, after V lost 0 bases and J lost 6 bases. This CDR3 is CASSQDRGRNDTQYF. The CDR3 DNA follows: TGCGCCAGCAGCCAAGACCGCGGGAGAAACGATACGCAGTATTTT.

The chain joins TRBV9 to TRBJ1-2, with 7 nucleotides matching TRBD1. The V gene's germline CDR1 is SGDLS and CDR2 YYNGEE. The V segment lost 5 bases and the J segment 2 bases; nucleotides outside the gene matches: 12. The CDR3 is 16 residues long. The CDR3 region has the DNA TGTGCCAGCAGTTCTCCCTACAGGGGTGGGAACTATGGCTACACCTTC. Encoded protein: CASSSPYRGGNYGYTF.

Concerning this clonotype itself: The germline gene is not matched at one end of the junction; a read error may be the cause. The chain uses TRBV3-1 and TRBJ2-7; TRBD2 is a possible D gene (6 bases). The CDR3 totals 16 residues. Germline V CDR1 and CDR2: LGHDT, YNNKEL (reference sequence). As DNA, the CDR3 is TGTTCCAGCAGCACGAACCGGGGGTCAGGACCGTGCGGGCAATACTTC. Residues: CSSSTNRGSGPCGQYF.

The gene calls are TRBV15 and TRBJ2-7; 7 nucleotides match TRBD1. V lost 2 bases and J lost 5; bases outside the gene matches: 0. The germline gives CDR1 LNHNV, CDR2 YYDKDF (reference sequence). The CDR3 consists of 12 residues. The CDR3 coding sequence is TGTGCCACCAGCAGACAGGGGGACGAGCAGTACTTC. Amino acids: CATSRQGDEQYF. Full variable domain (remainder filled in from reference TRBV15 and TRBJ2-7): DAMVIQNPRYQVTQFGKPVTLSCSQTLNHNVMYWYQQKSSQAPKLLFHYYDKDFNNEADTPDNFQSRRPNTSFCFLDIRSPGLGDTAMYLCATSRQGDEQYFGPGTRLTVT.

The chain carries TRBV27 and TRBJ2-5; D perhaps matches TRBD1 (7 bases). CDR1 and CDR2 (germline): MNHEY, SMNVEV (reference sequence). With 1 base removed from V and 4 bases from J, the gap between germline ends came to 16 bases. This CDR3 is 16 amino acids long. The CDR3 sequence: CASSLFSRRGRETQYF. CDR3 nucleotide sequence: TGTGCCAGCAGTTTATTCTCGCGGAGGGGGCGAGAGACCCAGTACTTC.

This clonotype was counted between two and nine times. V gene TRBV20-1 combines with J gene TRBJ2-5, with D perhaps assigned TRBD1 or TRBD2 (6 bases each). Trimming shortened V by 0 bases and J by 4 bases, and 12 bases separated the two germline ends. In germline, CDR1 is DFQATT, CDR2 SNEGSKA (reference sequence). CDR3 length: 14 residues. CDR3 DNA: TGCAGTGCTAGAGATATGGAGGGGGGAGAGACCCAGTACTTC. This encodes CSARDMEGGETQYF.

This chain uses TRBV5-5 with TRBJ2-1, with TRBD1 as a possible D gene (6 bases). The CDR3 runs to 15 residues. Trimming cost V 3 bases and J 2 bases, with 12 bases left between them. Looked up from germline, CDR1 is SGHKS and CDR2 is YYEKEE (reference sequence). The CDR3 protein is CASSWTAETYNEQFF. The CDR3 nucleotides read TGTGCCAGCAGCTGGACAGCGGAAACCTACAATGAGCAGTTCTTC. Using reference TRBV5-5 and TRBJ2-1 for the parts outside the CDR3, the full variable domain is DAGVTQSPTHLIKTRGQQVTLRCSPISGHKSVSWYQQVLGQGPQFIFQYYEKEERGRGNFPDRFSARQFPNYSSELNVNALLLGDSALYLCASSWTAETYNEQFFGPGTRLTVL.

This chain links TRBV20-1 with TRBJ2-5; a possible D gene is TRBD2 (7 bases). This CDR3 has 17 amino acids. Trimming took off 1 base at V and 5 bases at J, with 23 bases between the two ends. The germline CDR1 and CDR2 sequences are DFQATT and SNEGSKA (reference sequence). This CDR3 reads CSARARGGGSARETQYF. CDR3 bases: TGCAGTGCTAGAGCCAGGGGCGGGGGATCAGCTAGGGAGACCCAGTACTTC.

This clonotype was seen once. The gene calls are TRBV3-1 and TRBJ2-7; maybe TRBD2 (5 bases). V was pared by 3 bases and J by 6 bases, with 12 bases between. The CDR3 totals 13 residues. CDR1 LGHDT and CDR2 YNNKEL come from the germline V gene (reference sequence). CDR3 amino acids: CASSQDWTREQYF. The CDR3 DNA reads as TGTGCCAGCAGCCAGGACTGGACGCGCGAGCAGTACTTC.

The chain carries TRBV2 and TRBJ1-1; D not certain. Germline CDR1 SNHLY, CDR2 FYNNEI. With 2 bases removed from V and 1 base from J, the gap between germline ends came to 8 bases. CDR3 length: 14 amino acids. The CDR3 bases are TGTGCCAGCAGTGAAAGGTCAGCGAACACTGAAGCTTTCTTT. Protein product: CASSERSANTEAFF.

The chain has TRBV28 and TRBJ1-1; D is possibly TRBD1 (6 bases). The CDR3 is 14 residues long. Trimming stripped 6 bases from V and 4 bases from J, with 15 bases between. Looked up from germline, CDR1 is MDHEN and CDR2 is SYDVKM. CDR3 protein: CASRATGSSTEAFF. In nucleotides, the CDR3 is TGTGCCAGCAGAGCTACAGGGTCGAGCACTGAAGCTTTCTTT. Filled out from reference TRBV28 and TRBJ1-1, the complete variable domain reads DVKVTQSSRYLVKRTGEKVFLECVQDMDHENMFWYRQDPGLGLRLIYFSYDVKMKEKGDIPEGYSVSREKKERFSLILESASTNQTSMYLCASRATGSSTEAFFGQGTRLTVV.

CDR3 protein: CASTLAGQGSQPQHF. In nucleotides, the CDR3 is TGTGCCAGCACCCTGGCTGGGCAGGGGAGTCAGCCCCAGCATTTT. The V call is TRBV5-6, the J call TRBJ1-5; a possible D gene is TRBD1 (6 bases). V lost 6 bases and J 6 bases, leaving 19 bases between the germline ends. The CDR3 loop spans 15 amino acids. Germline lookup yields CDR1 SGHDT and CDR2 YYEEEE.

The rearrangement uses TRBV2 and TRBJ2-7; D gene unclear. The ends were cut back, 8 bases at V and 7 bases at J, with 15 bases in the middle. The CDR3 sequence is 12 residues long. The germline V gene has CDR1 SNHLY and CDR2 FYNNEI. CDR3 nucleotide sequence: TGTGCCAGCTGTTGCCAGTCGGAGGAGCAGTACTTC. It encodes CASCCQSEEQYF.

This chain links TRBV4-1 with TRBJ2-2, with 10 bases lining up with TRBD2. CDR3 length: 20 amino acids. Germline CDR1 is MGHRA and CDR2 is YSYEKL. V was pared by 0 bases and J by 7 bases, with 17 bases of the junction left unmatched. The CDR3 reads CASSQDEEGTSELLVGELFF. Here the CDR3 DNA reads TGCGCCAGCAGCCAAGATGAAGAGGGGACTAGCGAATTACTTGTCGGGGAGCTGTTTTTT.

V gene TRBV2 combines with J gene TRBJ2-3; D is uncertain. Germline CDR1 SNHLY, CDR2 FYNNEI. V dropped 4 bases and J dropped 6 bases, with 8 bases sitting between them. The CDR3 length is 12 residues. CDR3 DNA: TGTGCCAGCAGTGTCCCCAAGGATACGCAGTATTTT. As protein: CASSVPKDTQYF.

J is TRBJ2-1 and V is TRBV27; no clear D gene. Trimming left V 6 bases short and J 6 bases short, with 9 bases between. There are 12 residues in the CDR3. Germline assignment: CDR1 MNHEY and CDR2 SMNVEV (reference sequence). The CDR3 DNA sequence: TGTGCCAGCAGGCAGTTTGGCAATGAGCAGTTCTTC. Translation: CASRQFGNEQFF.

V gene TRBV4-2 combines with J gene TRBJ2-5, with D unclear. V shed 1 base and J shed 11 bases, with 17 bases lying between them. The CDR3 runs to 14 residues. Germline V lookup: CDR1 LGHNA, CDR2 YNFKEQ. The CDR3 reads CASSQVARNYKQYF. DNA of the CDR3: TGTGCCAGCAGCCAAGTCGCCAGAAACTACAAGCAGTACTTC.

CDR3 in DNA: TGCGCCAGCAGTCAATTCCGGCTAACTAGCGGGGAGATCTATATACTGAACACCGGGGAGCTGTTTTTT. Residues: CASSQFRLTSGEIYILNTGELFF. The chain links TRBV23-1 to TRBJ2-2, with TRBD2 matching 10 bases. TRBV23-1 is treated as an ORF (open reading frame) with a function not yet certain. This CDR3 has 23 amino acids. Trimming cost V 1 base and J 1 base; bases outside gene matches: 21.

This rearrangement joins TRBV5-6 to TRBJ2-5; tentative D call: TRBD2 (6 bases). The V gene lost 6 bases and the J gene lost 1 base, with 13 bases spanning the gap. Per germline, CDR1 SGHDT and CDR2 YYEEEE. The length of the CDR3 is 14 residues. The CDR3 loop reads CASTVGLGQETQYF. The CDR3 nucleotides are TGTGCCAGCACCGTGGGACTTGGCCAAGAGACCCAGTACTTC.

This chain joins TRBV10-3 and TRBJ1-2; no clear D. This CDR3 is built from 13 residues. V gave up 2 bases and J gave up 4 bases, with 8 bases separating them. Per the germline V gene, CDR1 is ENHRY and CDR2 is SYGVKD. The CDR3 is CAISEGESYGYTF. The DNA of the CDR3 is TGTGCCATCAGTGAGGGGGAGAGCTATGGCTACACCTTC.

This chain links TRBV10-3 with TRBJ2-3; D unclear. The CDR3 spans 14 residues. The germline CDR1 and CDR2 sequences are ENHRY and SYGVKD. Trimming removed 8 bases at V and 5 bases at J, with 17 bases between. The CDR3, as DNA: TGTGCCATCCGACCAGAATCTCGTGGAGATACGCAGTATTTT. The encoded protein is CAIRPESRGDTQYF.